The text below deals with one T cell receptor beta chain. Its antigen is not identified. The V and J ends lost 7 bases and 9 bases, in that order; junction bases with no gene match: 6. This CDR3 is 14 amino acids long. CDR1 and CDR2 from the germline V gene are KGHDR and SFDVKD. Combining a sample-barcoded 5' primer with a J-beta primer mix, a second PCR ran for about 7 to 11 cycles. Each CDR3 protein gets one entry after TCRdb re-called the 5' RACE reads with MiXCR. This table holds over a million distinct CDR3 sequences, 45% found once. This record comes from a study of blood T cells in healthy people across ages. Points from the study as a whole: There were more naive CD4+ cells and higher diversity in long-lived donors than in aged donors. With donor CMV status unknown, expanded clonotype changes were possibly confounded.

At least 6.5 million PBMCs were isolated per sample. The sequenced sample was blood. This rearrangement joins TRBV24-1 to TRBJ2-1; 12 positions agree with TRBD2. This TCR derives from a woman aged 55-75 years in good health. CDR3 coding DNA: TGTGCCACCAGCACTAGCGGGAGGACCGCTGAGCAGTTCTTC. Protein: CATSTSGRTAEQFF.